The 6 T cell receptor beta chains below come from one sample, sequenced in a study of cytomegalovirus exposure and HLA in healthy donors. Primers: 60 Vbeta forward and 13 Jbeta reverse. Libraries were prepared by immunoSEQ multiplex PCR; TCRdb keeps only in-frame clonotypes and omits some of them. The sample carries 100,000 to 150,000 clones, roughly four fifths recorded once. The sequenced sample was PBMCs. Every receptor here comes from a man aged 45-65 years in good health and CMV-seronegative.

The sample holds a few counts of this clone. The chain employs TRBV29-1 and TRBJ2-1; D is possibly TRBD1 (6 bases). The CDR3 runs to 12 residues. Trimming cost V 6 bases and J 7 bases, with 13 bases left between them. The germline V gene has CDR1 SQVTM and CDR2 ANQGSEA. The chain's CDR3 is CSVGPGANEQFF. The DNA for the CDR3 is TGCAGCGTAGGACCAGGGGCAAATGAGCAGTTCTTC.

The CDR3 sequence is CASTDRGVDTQYF. DNA of the CDR3: TGTGCCAGTACAGACAGGGGAGTAGATACGCAGTATTTT. The rearrangement joins TRBV19 to TRBJ2-3, with 8 bases identical to TRBD1. Germline values: CDR1 LNHDA, CDR2 SQIVND (reference sequence). The J segment lost 5 bases and the V segment lost 7 bases, leaving 5 bases of the junction unmatched. The CDR3 runs 13 residues.

CDR3 DNA sequence: TGTGCCAGCAGCCAAGACGGGGGTCGAAATTCACCCCTCCACTTT. It yields the protein CASSQDGGRNSPLHF. The chain links TRBV14 to TRBJ1-6; D perhaps matches TRBD1 (5 bases). V shed 0 bases and J shed 7 bases, with 10 bases lying between them. The CDR3 covers 15 residues. From germline, CDR1 is SGHDN and CDR2 FVKESK. Variable domain in full (rest from reference TRBV14 and TRBJ1-6): EAGVTQFPSHSVIEKGQTVTLRCDPISGHDNLYWYRRVMGKEIKFLLHFVKESKQDESGMPNNRFLAERTGGTYSTLKVQPAELEDSGVYFCASSQDGGRNSPLHFGNGTRLTVT.

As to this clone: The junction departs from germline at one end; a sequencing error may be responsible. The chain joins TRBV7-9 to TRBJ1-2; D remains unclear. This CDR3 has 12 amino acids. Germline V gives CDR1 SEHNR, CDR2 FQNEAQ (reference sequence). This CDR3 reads CSSSWSGGVYTF. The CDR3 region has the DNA TGTTCCAGCAGCTGGAGCGGAGGTGTTTACACCTTC.

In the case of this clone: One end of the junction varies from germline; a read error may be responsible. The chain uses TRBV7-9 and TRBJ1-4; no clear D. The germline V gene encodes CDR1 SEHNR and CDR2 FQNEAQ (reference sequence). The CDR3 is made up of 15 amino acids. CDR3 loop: CSSSLVGPTDEKLFF. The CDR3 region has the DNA TGTTCCAGCAGCTTAGTTGGTCCAACGGATGAAAAACTGTTTTTT.

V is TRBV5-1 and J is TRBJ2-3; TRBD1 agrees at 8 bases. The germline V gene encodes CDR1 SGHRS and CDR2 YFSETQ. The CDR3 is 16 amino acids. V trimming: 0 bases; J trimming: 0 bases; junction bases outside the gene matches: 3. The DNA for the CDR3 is TGCGCCAGCAGCTTGGGGGGACAGGCGAGCACAGATACGCAGTATTTT. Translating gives CASSLGGQASTDTQYF.